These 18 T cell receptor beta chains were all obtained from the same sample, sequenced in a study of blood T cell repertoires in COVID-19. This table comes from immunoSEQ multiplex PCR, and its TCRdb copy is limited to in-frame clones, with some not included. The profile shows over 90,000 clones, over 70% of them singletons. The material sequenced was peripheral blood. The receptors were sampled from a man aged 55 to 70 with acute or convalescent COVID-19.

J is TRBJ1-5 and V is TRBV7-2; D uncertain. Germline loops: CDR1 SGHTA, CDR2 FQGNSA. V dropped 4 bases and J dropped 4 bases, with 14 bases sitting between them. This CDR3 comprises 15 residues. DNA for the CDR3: TGTGCCAGCAGCTCCCATCCACGGGGAAATCAGCCCCAGCATTTT. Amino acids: CASSSHPRGNQPQHF.

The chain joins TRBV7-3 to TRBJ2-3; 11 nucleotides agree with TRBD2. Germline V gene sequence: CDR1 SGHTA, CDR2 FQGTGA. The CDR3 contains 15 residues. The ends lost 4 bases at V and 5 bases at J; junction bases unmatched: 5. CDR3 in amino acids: CASSSLAGVEDTQYF. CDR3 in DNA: TGTGCCAGCAGCTCACTAGCGGGAGTTGAAGATACGCAGTATTTT.

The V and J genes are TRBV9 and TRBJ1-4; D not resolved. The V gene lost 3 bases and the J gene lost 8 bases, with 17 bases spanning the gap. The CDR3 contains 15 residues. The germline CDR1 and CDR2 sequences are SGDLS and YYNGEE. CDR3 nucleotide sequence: TGTGCCAGCAGCGCCAACACCGCGGGGTCGGAAAAACTGTTTTTT. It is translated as CASSANTAGSEKLFF.

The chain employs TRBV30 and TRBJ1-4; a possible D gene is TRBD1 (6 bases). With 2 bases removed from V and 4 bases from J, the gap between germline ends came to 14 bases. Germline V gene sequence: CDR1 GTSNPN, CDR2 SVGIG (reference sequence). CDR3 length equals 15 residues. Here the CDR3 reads CAWSRQVSLNEKLFF. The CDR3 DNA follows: TGTGCCTGGAGTAGACAGGTTTCCCTTAATGAAAAACTGTTTTTT.

CDR3 amino acids: CASSTRGESRNQPQHF. CDR3 coding DNA: TGCGCCAGCAGCACCCGGGGAGAGTCCCGGAATCAGCCCCAGCATTTT. V usage is TRBV4-1 and J usage is TRBJ1-5; D gene unclear. The length of the CDR3 is 16 residues. Germline-derived CDR1 and CDR2 are MGHRA and YSYEKL. Trimming shortened V by 5 bases and J by 4 bases, and 18 bases separated the two germline ends.

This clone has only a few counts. DNA of the CDR3: TGTGCCAGCAGCTTATTGGCTGGCTATGGCTACACCTTC. It yields the protein CASSLLAGYGYTF. This chain connects TRBV7-9 to TRBJ1-2, with D uncertain. V was cut by 2 bases and J by 4 bases, with 8 bases left in between. Germline CDR1 reads SEHNR; CDR2 reads FQNEAQ (reference sequence). The CDR3 has 13 amino acids.

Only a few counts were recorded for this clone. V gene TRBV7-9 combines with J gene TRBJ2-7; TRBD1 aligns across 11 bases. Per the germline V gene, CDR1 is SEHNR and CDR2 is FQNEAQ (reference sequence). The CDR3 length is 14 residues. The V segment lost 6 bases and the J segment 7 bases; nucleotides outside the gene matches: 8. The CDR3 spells CASSGTGGGQEQYF. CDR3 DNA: TGTGCCAGCAGTGGGACAGGGGGTGGTCAGGAGCAGTACTTC.

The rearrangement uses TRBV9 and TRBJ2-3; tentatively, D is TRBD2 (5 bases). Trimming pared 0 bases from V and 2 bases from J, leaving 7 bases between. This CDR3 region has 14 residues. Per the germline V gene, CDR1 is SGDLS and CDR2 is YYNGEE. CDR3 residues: CASSVGETTDTQYF. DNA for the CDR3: TGTGCCAGCAGCGTAGGGGAGACCACAGATACGCAGTATTTT.

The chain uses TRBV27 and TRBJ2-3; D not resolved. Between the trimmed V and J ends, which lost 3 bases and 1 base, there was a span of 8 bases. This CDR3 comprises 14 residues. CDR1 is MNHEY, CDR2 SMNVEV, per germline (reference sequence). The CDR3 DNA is TGTGCCAGCAGTTTCTTTCGGGGCACAGATACGCAGTATTTT. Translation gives CASSFFRGTDTQYF.

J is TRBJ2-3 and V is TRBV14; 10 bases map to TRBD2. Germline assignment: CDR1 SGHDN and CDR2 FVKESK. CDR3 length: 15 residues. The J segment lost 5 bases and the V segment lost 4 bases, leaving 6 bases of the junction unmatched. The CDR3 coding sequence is TGTGCCAGCAGCCCGGTAGCGGGAGGAGGAGATACGCAGTATTTT. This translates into CASSPVAGGGDTQYF.

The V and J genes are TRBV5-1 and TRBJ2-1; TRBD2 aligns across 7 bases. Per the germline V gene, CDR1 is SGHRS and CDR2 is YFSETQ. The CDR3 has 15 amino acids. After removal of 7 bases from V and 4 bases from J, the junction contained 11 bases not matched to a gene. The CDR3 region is CASGVEIAGYNEQFF. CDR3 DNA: TGCGCCAGCGGGGTGGAAATAGCGGGTTACAATGAGCAGTTCTTC. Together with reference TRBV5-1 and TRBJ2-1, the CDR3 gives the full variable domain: KAGVTQTPRYLIKTRGQQVTLSCSPISGHRSVSWYQQTPGQGLQFLFEYFSETQRNKGNFPGRFSGRQFSNSRSEMNVSTLELGDSALYLCASGVEIAGYNEQFFGPGTRLTVL.

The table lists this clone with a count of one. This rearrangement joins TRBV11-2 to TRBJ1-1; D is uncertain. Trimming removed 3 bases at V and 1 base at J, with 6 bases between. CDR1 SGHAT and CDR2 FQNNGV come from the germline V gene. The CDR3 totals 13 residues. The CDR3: CASSFTENTEAFF. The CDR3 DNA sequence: TGTGCCAGCAGCTTTACAGAGAACACTGAAGCTTTCTTT.

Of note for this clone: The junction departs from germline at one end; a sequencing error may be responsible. The CDR3 nucleotides are TGTGCCAGTAGTATCGCCCAGATACGAATTTTT. This encodes CASSIAQIRIF. The chain combines TRBV19 with TRBJ1-4; D remains unclear. Germline loops: CDR1 LNHDA, CDR2 SQIVND (reference sequence). The CDR3 consists of 11 residues.

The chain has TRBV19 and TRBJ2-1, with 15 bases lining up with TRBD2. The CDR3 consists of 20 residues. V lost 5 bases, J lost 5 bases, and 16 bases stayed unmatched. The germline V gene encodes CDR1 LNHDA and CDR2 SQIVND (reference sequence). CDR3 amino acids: CASSPPLGLAGGGRNNEQFF. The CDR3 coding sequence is TGTGCCAGTAGTCCCCCGTTGGGACTAGCGGGGGGAGGGCGAAACAATGAGCAGTTCTTC.

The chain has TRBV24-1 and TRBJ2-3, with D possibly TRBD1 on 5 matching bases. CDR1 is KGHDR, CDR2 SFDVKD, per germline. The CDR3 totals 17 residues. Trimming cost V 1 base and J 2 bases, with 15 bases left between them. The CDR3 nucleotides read TGTGCCACCAGTGATTTAGGGCAGGGCCAATACACAGATACGCAGTATTTT. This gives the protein CATSDLGQGQYTDTQYF.

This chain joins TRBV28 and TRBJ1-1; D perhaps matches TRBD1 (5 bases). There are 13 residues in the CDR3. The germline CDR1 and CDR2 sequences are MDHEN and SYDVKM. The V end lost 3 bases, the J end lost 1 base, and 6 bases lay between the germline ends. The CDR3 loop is CASSFGQNTEAFF. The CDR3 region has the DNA TGTGCCAGCAGTTTCGGACAGAACACTGAAGCTTTCTTT.

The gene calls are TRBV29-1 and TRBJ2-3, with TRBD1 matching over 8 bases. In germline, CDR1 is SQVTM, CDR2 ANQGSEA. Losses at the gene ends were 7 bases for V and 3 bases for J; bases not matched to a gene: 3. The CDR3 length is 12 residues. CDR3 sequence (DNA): TGCAGCGCCGACAGGGGAACAGATACGCAGTATTTT. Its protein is CSADRGTDTQYF.

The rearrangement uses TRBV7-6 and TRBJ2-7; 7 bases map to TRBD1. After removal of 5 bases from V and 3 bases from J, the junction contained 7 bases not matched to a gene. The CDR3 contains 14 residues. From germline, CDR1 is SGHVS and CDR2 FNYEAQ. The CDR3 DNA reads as TGTGCCAGCAGCCCTATTGCAGGGGGCTACGAGCAGTACTTC. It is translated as CASSPIAGGYEQYF.